This T cell receptor beta chain was identified during a study of glioma-infiltrating T cells after dendritic cell vaccination. Study-wide context: Autologous tumor lysate was loaded overnight onto monocyte-derived dendritic cells grown approximately 7 days with IL-4 and GM-CSF. General observations from the study: Patients with more pretreatment TILs had longer time to progression and survival.

Comments on this clone: The antigen remains undetermined.

Clones were sequenced by immunoSEQ multiplex PCR, and TCRdb holds only the in-frame ones, with some missing. The data show about 32,000 clones, approximately 91% seen once. Germline loops: CDR1 ENHRY, CDR2 SYGVKD. Trimming took 9 bases from V and 5 from J; bases not matched to a gene: 5. The CDR3 totals 13 residues. Only patients with spare fresh-frozen tumor and over two years of follow-up were included. V and J are TRBV10-3 and TRBJ2-7, with 12 nucleotides matching TRBD1. This receptor was taken from a human donor with glioblastoma. The source material was blood, sampled before dendritic cell vaccination. The CDR3 region has the DNA TGTGCCATAGCGGGACAGGGGGCCGACGAGCAGTACTTC. It encodes CAIAGQGADEQYF.